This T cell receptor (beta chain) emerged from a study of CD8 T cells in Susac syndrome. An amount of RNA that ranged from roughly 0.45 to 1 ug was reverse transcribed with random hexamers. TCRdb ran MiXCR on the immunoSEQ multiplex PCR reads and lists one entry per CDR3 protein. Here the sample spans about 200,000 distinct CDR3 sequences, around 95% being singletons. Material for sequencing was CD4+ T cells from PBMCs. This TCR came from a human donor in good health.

The CDR3 coding sequence is TGCAGCGTTATCCAGGGTCTGGGGTACGAGCAGTACTTC. Its translation: CSVIQGLGYEQYF. This chain joins TRBV29-1 and TRBJ2-7; a possible D gene is TRBD1 (5 bases). Per the germline V gene, CDR1 is SQVTM and CDR2 is ANQGSEA. Trimming took off 5 bases at V and 4 bases at J, with 15 bases between the two ends. This CDR3 is built from 13 residues.